This is a list of T cell receptor beta chains from one sample in a study of shared clonotypes between healthy human individuals. Using immunoSEQ multiplex PCR, the repertoire was profiled, and TCRdb retains in-frame clones only, with some absent. Among 660,000 or so clones, around 96% were seen once, and the ten largest hold about 0.12%. Sequencing was carried out using naive CD8+ T cells sorted from blood. These receptors came from a woman aged 25 to 45 in good health. Both conserved end residues are part of each CDR3. D genes are given only for firm matches. Some rows have no size entry. The others give once, few or many, or a class for an expanded clone.

d_gene	v_gene	j_gene	abundance	CDR3nt	CDR3aa
TRBD1	TRBV5-5	TRBJ2-1	NA	TGTGCCAGCCGGGACAGTTCCTACAATGAGCAGTTCTTC	CASRDSSYNEQFF
NA	TRBV5-1	TRBJ2-7	once	TGCGCCAGCAGCTTGGACCCCTTTAGATCCTACGAGCAGTACTTC	CASSLDPFRSYEQYF
NA	TRBV7-9	TRBJ2-3	NA	TGTGCCAGCACCGCGCCTTTCTTAGGGCGGAGCACAGATACGCAGTATTTT	CASTAPFLGRSTDTQYF
NA	TRBV5-1	TRBJ1-5	NA	TGCGCCAGCAGCTTGGACGGAGATCAGCCCCAGCATTTT	CASSLDGDQPQHF
NA	TRBV28	TRBJ2-1	NA	TGTGCCAGCAGTCAGGAACCGGGACTTCAGTTCTTC	CASSQEPGLQFF
NA	TRBV28	TRBJ2-7	NA	TGTGCCAGCAGCTACTTAGCGGCTGATTACGAGCAGTACTTC	CASSYLAADYEQYF
NA	TRBV28	TRBJ2-4	NA	TGTGCCAGCACCTTTGGACGTTCCAAAAACATTCAGTACTTC	CASTFGRSKNIQYF
TRBD2	TRBV6-1	TRBJ2-3	NA	TGTGCCAGCAGCACCGGGACTAGTAAGGGGTCGCAGTATTTT	CASSTGTSKGSQYF
NA	TRBV4-1	TRBJ2-7	NA	TGCGCCAGCAGCCAAAGCGTCTCTAATTCCTACGAGCAGTACTTC	CASSQSVSNSYEQYF
NA	TRBV7-9	TRBJ1-1	NA	TGTGCCAGCAGCTTACCAGGGACTGAAGCTTTCTTT	CASSLPGTEAFF
NA	TRBV4-1	TRBJ2-2	NA	TGCGCCAGCAGCCAAGATCCCCGGCAGGAGAACACCGGGGAGCTGTTTTTT	CASSQDPRQENTGELFF
NA	TRBV7-8	TRBJ1-2	few	TGTGCCAGCAGCTTAGAAGACAGCATTTATGGCTACACCTTC	CASSLEDSIYGYTF
NA	TRBV7-9	TRBJ2-1	NA	TGTGCCAGCAGCTTAGACGGGTTGGGCTCCTACAATGAGCAGTTCTTC	CASSLDGLGSYNEQFF
TRBD1	TRBV2	TRBJ2-7	NA	TGTGCCAGCAGTGAAATTGACAGGGGGTTCTCCTACGAGCAGTACTTC	CASSEIDRGFSYEQYF
NA	TRBV5-4	TRBJ2-1	NA	TGTGCCAGCAGCTTGGACGGGGACCCCTACAATGAGCAGTTCTTC	CASSLDGDPYNEQFF
TRBD1	TRBV13	TRBJ1-2	NA	TGTGCCAGCAGCTTAGGCCAGGGGGCGTCTAAGGACGGCTACACCTTC	CASSLGQGASKDGYTF
NA	TRBV5-4	TRBJ2-3	NA	TGTGCCAGCAGGCCCGCCTTAAGCCCGGATACGCAGTATTTT	CASRPALSPDTQYF
NA	TRBV27	TRBJ1-2	NA	TGTGCCAGCAGTTTCGGGGGCGCTGAGGGCTACACCTTC	CASSFGGAEGYTF
NA	TRBV5-4	TRBJ2-2	NA	TGTGCCAGCAGCCCGGGACTCGGGGAGCTGTTTTTT	CASSPGLGELFF
NA	TRBV9	TRBJ1-1	NA	TGTGCCAGCACCGACCCCCGGGTAGGGACCGAGAGCGAAGCTTTCTTT	CASTDPRVGTESEAFF
NA	TRBV6-1	TRBJ2-7	NA	TGTGCCAGCAGCGGACACGCTTCCTACGAGCAGTACTTC	CASSGHASYEQYF
NA	TRBV10-3	TRBJ2-4	NA	TGTGCCATCAGTCCTAGCGTGACCAAAAACATTCAGTACTTC	CAISPSVTKNIQYF
TRBD1	TRBV6-5	TRBJ1-2	NA	TGTGCCAGCAGTTACTCGATAACAGGGGGCTATGGCTACACCTTC	CASSYSITGGYGYTF
NA	TRBV7-9	TRBJ2-5	NA	TGTGCCAGCAGCCGCCCTAAGGGCCAAGAGACCCAGTACTTC	CASSRPKGQETQYF
TRBD2	TRBV9	TRBJ2-7	NA	TGTGCCAGCAGCCCTACCCCAGCGGGAGTAAGCTACGAGCAGTACTTC	CASSPTPAGVSYEQYF
NA	TRBV2	TRBJ2-3	NA	TGTGCCAGCAGTGATCGTCGGCAGTATTTT	CASSDRRQYF
NA	TRBV4-1	TRBJ1-5	NA	TGCGCCAGCAGCCAAGTAGGGTACAGCAGCAATCAGCCCCAGCATTTT	CASSQVGYSSNQPQHF
NA	TRBV7-9	TRBJ2-1	NA	TGTGCCAGCAGCTTTACGCCCCATGAGCAGTTCTTC	CASSFTPHEQFF
NA	TRBV4-2	TRBJ2-3	NA	TGTGCCAGCAGCCAAGGATCGCCTTTCTCGTCGGAAGATACGCAGTATTTT	CASSQGSPFSSEDTQYF
TRBD2	TRBV4-1	TRBJ2-3	NA	TGCGCCAGCAGCCAAACTAGCGGACGACTGAATACGCAGTATTTT	CASSQTSGRLNTQYF
TRBD2	TRBV15	TRBJ2-7	NA	TGTGCCACAGGGACTAGCGGGGGCTACGAGCAGTACTTC	CATGTSGGYEQYF
NA	TRBV29-1	TRBJ2-7	NA	TGCAGCGTAACCGACCCCTACGAGCAGTACTTC	CSVTDPYEQYF
NA	TRBV6-5	TRBJ1-5	NA	TGTGCCAGCACACCCGACCCCAACGGCAATCAGCCCCAGCATTTT	CASTPDPNGNQPQHF
NA	TRBV5-4	TRBJ2-1	NA	TGTGCCAGCAGCTTGGCCCTAACCTACAATGAGCAGTTCTTC	CASSLALTYNEQFF
TRBD1	TRBV6-1	TRBJ2-1	NA	TGTGCCAGCAGTGAATTGGGACAGCTTGAGCAGTTCTTC	CASSELGQLEQFF
NA	TRBV13	TRBJ1-3	NA	TGTGCCAGCAGCGCCTTCGGGACCTCTGGAAACACCATATATTTT	CASSAFGTSGNTIYF
TRBD1	TRBV19	TRBJ1-1	NA	TGTGCCATATCAGGGGGCGTGAACACTGAAGCTTTCTTT	CAISGGVNTEAFF
NA	TRBV7-6	TRBJ2-5	NA	TGTGCCAGCAGCTTAGAATCCCATATCGGCCAAGAGACCCAGTACTTC	CASSLESHIGQETQYF
TRBD2	TRBV2	TRBJ2-3	NA	TGTGCCAGCAGTGTTACGACTAGCGGCACAGATACGCAGTATTTT	CASSVTTSGTDTQYF
NA	TRBV6-5	TRBJ1-1	NA	TGTGCCAGCAGTTCCCGGACAGTTAACACTGAAGCTTTCTTT	CASSSRTVNTEAFF
NA	TRBV4-1	TRBJ2-3	NA	TGCGCCAGCAGCCGCGGATGGAGAGGACCTAGCACAGATACGCAGTATTTT	CASSRGWRGPSTDTQYF
NA	TRBV6-5	TRBJ1-1	NA	TGTGCTACGGGGCAGAGTGAGAACACTGAAGCTTTCTTT	CATGQSENTEAFF
NA	TRBV27	TRBJ2-7	NA	TGTGCCAGCAGTTTTGGCATTTCCTACGAGCAGTACTTC	CASSFGISYEQYF
TRBD2	TRBV15	TRBJ2-7	once	TGTGCCACCAGCTCCCGACTAGCGGGACAGATATACGAGCAGTACTTC	CATSSRLAGQIYEQYF
NA	TRBV5-6	TRBJ2-6	NA	TGTGCCAGCGACTCTGGGGCCAACGTCCTGACTTTC	CASDSGANVLTF
TRBD1	TRBV28	TRBJ1-5	NA	TGTGCCAGCAGTTTATGGGGACAGGGGGCTTTTAATCAGCCCCAGCATTTT	CASSLWGQGAFNQPQHF
TRBD2	TRBV5-1	TRBJ2-7	NA	TGCGCCAGCAGCTTGTTAGGACTAGCGGGGGAGCAGTACTTC	CASSLLGLAGEQYF
NA	TRBV27	TRBJ2-7	NA	TGTGCCAGCAGTTCCGCCCCCTGGCAGGGTAGGTTCGAGCAGTACTTC	CASSSAPWQGRFEQYF
NA	TRBV6-5	TRBJ1-4	NA	TGTGCCAGCAGAGGACGGGGGTTAACTAATGAAAAACTGTTTTTT	CASRGRGLTNEKLFF
TRBD2	TRBV27	TRBJ2-7	NA	TGTGCCAGCAGTACAGGGACTAGCGGGAGAGGAGAGCAGTACTTC	CASSTGTSGRGEQYF
NA	TRBV5-6	TRBJ1-3	NA	TGTGCCAGCAGCTTCTTTTTATCGGAGAGTTCTGGAAACACCATATATTTT	CASSFFLSESSGNTIYF
NA	TRBV4-1	TRBJ2-2	NA	TGCGCCAGCAGCCCAAGCGAGTCCGGGGAGCTGTTTTTT	CASSPSESGELFF
NA	TRBV28	TRBJ2-4	NA	TGTGCCAGCAGTTTACTCGGGAGCGAAAACATTCAGTACTTC	CASSLLGSENIQYF